The source of this TCR beta chain is a study of Graves' ophthalmopathy and Graves' hyperthyroidism. Findings and limits, study-wide: Cross-validated, the 13-signature model showed 87.88%/81.08% sensitivity/specificity, and 80%/75% in the test set.

This clonotype was found many times. The antigen is not known. The CDR3 consists of 13 residues. V lost 3 bases, J lost 9 bases, and 15 bases lay in between. The V gene's germline CDR1 is DFQATT and CDR2 SNEGSKA (reference sequence). Amplification targeted the TCR beta CDR3 regions, with RNA transcripts as the source material. The authors performed first-round RT-PCR with HTBI primers and then a second-round multiplex PCR. TCRdb ran MiXCR on the multiplex PCR reads and lists one entry per CDR3 protein. In the table there are around 660,000 distinct CDR3 sequences, approximately 39% of which are singletons. Patients were excluded if they had other autoimmune diseases or uncontrolled infections, and likewise if pregnancy or lactation applied.

This TCR came from an adult man with Graves' ophthalmopathy. The chain joins TRBV20-1 to TRBJ1-5, with D perhaps TRBD1 (6 bases). The specimen sequenced was peripheral blood. In DNA form, the CDR3 reads TGCAGTGCTAGGGCGACAGGTCGGGGGCCCCAGCATTTT. Translating gives CSARATGRGPQHF.